Presented here are 27 T cell receptor beta chains from one specimen sequenced in a study of T cells in Graves' hyperthyroidism and ophthalmopathy. RNA transcripts were the template for amplifying TCR beta CDR3 regions. Primed by the HTBI set, a first-round RT-PCR was run on the TCR CDR3. TCRdb fed the multiplex PCR reads into MiXCR, producing one record per CDR3 protein. Of under 700,000 distinct CDR3 sequences listed, around 17% are singletons. Sequences were obtained from blood. Receptor source: a woman between 18 and 29 years old with Graves' hyperthyroidism.

This clonotype was seen ten or more times. The gene calls are TRBV20-1 and TRBJ1-2; D gene ambiguous. Looked up from germline, CDR1 is DFQATT and CDR2 is SNEGSKA (reference sequence). This CDR3 has 14 amino acids. V was cut by 1 base and J by 1 base, with 10 bases left in between. This chain's CDR3 is CSARGQHFNYGYTF. CDR3 bases: TGCAGTGCTAGAGGGCAACATTTTAACTATGGCTACACCTTC.

The sample holds many counts of this clonotype. The genes are TRBV2 and TRBJ1-2; D unresolved. The germline CDR1 and CDR2 sequences are SNHLY and FYNNEI. CDR3 size: 14 residues. With 4 bases removed from V and 5 bases from J, the gap between germline ends came to 14 bases. CDR3: CASSGSYVGYGYTF. In DNA, the CDR3 is TGTGCCAGCAGTGGGAGTTACGTAGGATATGGCTACACCTTC.

Many counts were recorded for this clonotype. CDR3 sequence: CASTSDRVYNSPLHF. DNA for the CDR3: TGTGCCAGTACCTCGGACAGGGTGTATAATTCACCCCTCCACTTT. V gene TRBV12-3 or TRBV12-4 combines with J gene TRBJ1-6, with 8 bases aligning to TRBD1. This CDR3 is 15 amino acids long. Germline trimming cut 9 bases from V and 4 bases from J; bases unmatched to any gene: 8.

This sequence joins TRBV20-1 and TRBJ2-7, with 14 bases identical to TRBD2. Trimming took 6 bases from V and 1 from J; bases not matched to a gene: 5. Germline values: CDR1 DFQATT, CDR2 SNEGSKA (reference sequence). The CDR3 has 15 residues. DNA for the CDR3: TGCAGTGCGGGACTAGCGGGAGTGATTTCCTACGAGCAGTACTTC. Translating gives CSAGLAGVISYEQYF.

A remark on this clonotype: This may arise from a read error, as a much more abundant clone is one base away. The J gene is TRBJ2-5, the V gene TRBV12-3 or TRBV12-4; D call uncertain. V shed 3 bases and J shed 2 bases, with 10 bases lying between them. The CDR3 length is 14 residues. In DNA, the CDR3 is TGTGCCAGCAGTTTTGGGCGGTCTCAAGAGACCCAGTACTTC. This sequence encodes CASSFGRSQETQYF.

This chain joins TRBV10-2 and TRBJ2-7; 9 bases are a match to TRBD2. Germline CDR1 reads WSHSY; CDR2 reads SAAADI. This CDR3 comprises 15 residues. V trimming: 0 bases; J trimming: 2 bases; junction bases outside the gene matches: 2. CDR3 protein: CASSESLAGTYEQYF. The CDR3 DNA is TGCGCCAGCAGTGAGTCACTAGCGGGTACCTACGAGCAGTACTTC.

The gene calls are TRBV20-1 and TRBJ1-1; D ambiguous. Trimming removed 2 bases from V and 5 bases from J, with 12 bases in between. The length of the CDR3 is 13 residues. Germline loops: CDR1 DFQATT, CDR2 SNEGSKA (reference sequence). The CDR3 loop reads CSARHSIETEAFF. The CDR3 coding sequence is TGCAGTGCTAGACACAGCATAGAGACTGAAGCTTTCTTT.

This clonotype has more than one count but fewer than ten. The rearrangement links TRBV9 to TRBJ2-7; TRBD2 aligns across 11 bases. The V and J ends lost 1 base and 4 bases, in that order; junction bases with no gene match: 7. The germline CDR1 and CDR2 sequences are SGDLS and YYNGEE. This CDR3 has 16 residues. CDR3: CASSVSASGRFYEQYF. The CDR3, as DNA: TGTGCCAGCAGCGTATCTGCTAGCGGGAGGTTTTACGAGCAGTACTTC.

Here the CDR3 DNA reads TGCAGCGTTGCCGGGGACTACTATGGCTACACCTTC. This sequence encodes CSVAGDYYGYTF. The chain has TRBV29-1 and TRBJ1-2, with a weak D call TRBD1 (5 bases). This CDR3 comprises 12 residues. Germline values: CDR1 SQVTM, CDR2 ANQGSEA. The germline V and J ends were trimmed by 4 bases and 3 bases, with 9 bases remaining between them.

Many counts were recorded for this clonotype. V is TRBV2 and J is TRBJ1-1; D not certain. V was clipped by 6 bases and J by 1 base, with 15 bases between them. The CDR3 is 15 residues long. Germline V CDR1 and CDR2: SNHLY, FYNNEI. The DNA for the CDR3 is TGTGCCAGCAGGCAACCTCCGGAGGAGAACACTGAAGCTTTCTTT. Protein sequence: CASRQPPEENTEAFF.

This clonotype was found many times. The V gene is TRBV5-1, the J gene TRBJ1-1; D unresolved. The CDR3 has 15 residues. Germline V lookup: CDR1 SGHRS, CDR2 YFSETQ. V lost 2 bases, J lost 1 base, and 12 bases lay in between. This CDR3 is CASSLGNTANTEAFF. DNA of the CDR3: TGCGCCAGCAGCTTAGGGAACACGGCGAACACTGAAGCTTTCTTT. The full variable domain, rest sourced from reference TRBV5-1 and TRBJ1-1, is KAGVTQTPRYLIKTRGQQVTLSCSPISGHRSVSWYQQTPGQGLQFLFEYFSETQRNKGNFPGRFSGRQFSNSRSEMNVSTLELGDSALYLCASSLGNTANTEAFFGQGTRLTVV.

The sample holds many counts of this clonotype. The chain employs TRBV6-2 or TRBV6-3 and TRBJ2-1, with D perhaps assigned TRBD1 or TRBD2 (5 bases each). The V gene's germline CDR1 is MNHEY and CDR2 SVGEGT. The CDR3 runs to 17 residues. The germline V and J ends were trimmed by 7 bases and 6 bases, with 25 bases remaining between them. CDR3 DNA sequence: TGTGCCAGCACCTACAAGGGACGGCGGTACCGGGTCAATGAGCAGTTCTTC. Protein: CASTYKGRRYRVNEQFF.

CDR3 DNA: TGTGCCAGCAGTGACTCGACCGGGGGGGCCAATGAGCAGTTCTTC. Translated: CASSDSTGGANEQFF. The chain is built from TRBV6-4 and TRBJ2-1; 8 bases are shared with TRBD2. Germline trimming cut 0 bases from V and 6 bases from J; bases unmatched to any gene: 4. Germline CDR1 and CDR2: MRHNA and SNTAGT. This CDR3 has 15 amino acids.

This clonotype was seen more than once but under ten times. This chain joins TRBV27 and TRBJ1-6; the D gene is possibly TRBD1 (5 bases). The germline gives CDR1 MNHEY, CDR2 SMNVEV (reference sequence). V lost 4 bases and J 6 bases, leaving 10 bases between the germline ends. The CDR3 spans 14 residues. The CDR3 protein is CASSSGRINSPLHF. CDR3 nucleotide sequence: TGTGCCAGCAGTTCGGGACGGATTAATTCACCCCTCCACTTT.

The chain employs TRBV28 and TRBJ1-1, with 10 bases that match TRBD1. J gave up 11 bases and V 5 bases, and 8 bases lay outside the gene matches. Germline values: CDR1 MDHEN, CDR2 SYDVKM. The CDR3 runs to 13 residues. CDR3 protein: CASSPDLDRGAFF. The CDR3 DNA reads as TGTGCCAGCAGTCCGGACCTGGACAGGGGGGCTTTCTTT.

The sample holds many counts of this clonotype. CDR3 sequence: CASSLMYQETQYF. In nucleotides, the CDR3 is TGTGCCAGCAGCTTAATGTACCAAGAGACCCAGTACTTC. The rearrangement links TRBV7-3 to TRBJ2-5; D is ambiguous. Trimming shortened V by 1 base and J by 0 bases, and 3 bases separated the two germline ends. The CDR3 runs 13 residues. Per germline, CDR1 SGHTA and CDR2 FQGTGA. The full variable domain, with the rest looked up from reference TRBV7-3 and TRBJ2-5, is GAGVSQTPSNKVTEKGKYVELRCDPISGHTALYWYRQSLGQGPEFLIYFQGTGAADDSGLPNDRFFAVRPEGSVSTLKIQRTERGDSAVYLCASSLMYQETQYFGPGTRLLVL.

This clonotype was detected ten times or more. CDR3 sequence: CASSRLAGRNNEQFF. The CDR3 nucleotides are TGTGCCAGCAGTCGTCTAGCGGGAAGAAACAATGAGCAGTTCTTC. J is TRBJ2-1 and V is TRBV2; 9 nucleotides align to TRBD2. In germline, CDR1 is SNHLY, CDR2 FYNNEI. The CDR3 is 15 residues long. V lost 5 bases to trimming and J lost 5 bases; unmatched junction nucleotides: 7. Full variable domain (remainder filled in from reference TRBV2 and TRBJ2-1): EPEVTQTPSHQVTQMGQEVILRCVPISNHLYFYWYRQILGQKVEFLVSFYNNEISEKSEIFDDQFSVERPDGSNFTLKIRSTKLEDSAMYFCASSRLAGRNNEQFFGPGTRLTVL.

The chain has TRBV6-4 and TRBJ2-7; TRBD2 might be the D (5 bases). Germline CDR1 and CDR2: MRHNA and SNTAGT. The V end was cut by 0 bases, the J end by 4 bases, with 7 bases between. The CDR3 is 13 amino acids. The CDR3 DNA is TGTGCCAGCAGTGACTCCGGGGAGTACGAGCAGTACTTC. It codes for CASSDSGEYEQYF.

This clonotype showed up many times. The chain combines TRBV18 with TRBJ2-1, with TRBD1 matching 7 bases. The V gene's germline CDR1 is KGHSH and CDR2 LQKENI. CDR3 length: 14 amino acids. The J segment lost 5 bases and the V segment lost 2 bases, leaving 3 bases of the junction unmatched. The DNA for the CDR3 is TGTGCCAGCTCACCAGGGACAGAGCACAATGAGCAGTTCTTC. Its protein is CASSPGTEHNEQFF.

This clonotype was counted at least ten times. V and J are TRBV20-1 and TRBJ2-7, with 8 bases fitting TRBD1. CDR3 length equals 12 residues. Germline trimming cut 6 bases from V and 2 bases from J; bases unmatched to any gene: 3. CDR1 is DFQATT, CDR2 SNEGSKA, per germline (reference sequence). CDR3 in DNA: TGCAGTGCGGACAGGGTACCCTACGAGCAGTACTTC. Translation gives CSADRVPYEQYF.

To note about this clonotype: Compared with germline, one end of the junction differs, possibly owing to a read error. The chain has TRBV6-1 and TRBJ1-4; D is unresolved. The CDR3 sequence is 13 residues long. Per germline, CDR1 MNHNS and CDR2 SASEGT. Written as DNA, the CDR3 is TGTGCCAGCAGTCGGGGTACTAATGGAAAACTGTTTTTT. Its translation is CASSRGTNGKLFF.

V and J are TRBV9 and TRBJ2-3, with TRBD2 matching 14 bases. Looked up from germline, CDR1 is SGDLS and CDR2 is YYNGEE. This CDR3 has 16 amino acids. Trimming removed 4 bases from V and 6 bases from J; junction bases left unmatched: 7. In DNA, the CDR3 is TGTGCCAGCAGCCCCGGACTAGCGGGAGGTGGTGATACGCAGTATTTT. Residues: CASSPGLAGGGDTQYF.

The rearrangement links TRBV6-1 to TRBJ2-1; D tentatively reads TRBD1 or TRBD2 (5 bases each). V lost 0 bases, J lost 6 bases, and 9 bases lay in between. The CDR3 contains 14 residues. The germline CDR1 and CDR2 sequences are MNHNS and SASEGT. This CDR3 is CASSEAGTSNEQFF. In nucleotides, the CDR3 is TGTGCCAGCAGTGAAGCTGGGACCTCCAATGAGCAGTTCTTC.

This chain connects TRBV4-1 to TRBJ2-7; TRBD1 is a possible D gene (6 bases). Trimming shortened V by 0 bases and J by 6 bases, and 15 bases separated the two germline ends. The germline V gene has CDR1 MGHRA and CDR2 YSYEKL. The CDR3 covers 15 residues. In DNA form, the CDR3 reads TGCGCCAGCAGCCAAGAGGGAGCAGGGGATGGCGAGCAGTACTTC. Its translation: CASSQEGAGDGEQYF.

The count of this clonotype is one. One junction end disagrees with the germline gene, perhaps due to a read error. The CDR3 region is CATGSGRGGRSYNEQFF. DNA of the CDR3: TGTGCCACCGGCAGTGGTCGGGGGGGCCGCTCCTACAATGAGCAGTTCTTC. This rearrangement joins TRBV15 to TRBJ2-1; the match to TRBD2 covers 8 bases. The length of the CDR3 is 17 residues. CDR1 is LNHNV, CDR2 YYDKDF, per germline (reference sequence).

This clonotype was seen many times. The J gene is TRBJ2-1, the V gene TRBV20-1; 12 bases fit TRBD2. The CDR3 totals 16 residues. Per the germline V gene, CDR1 is DFQATT and CDR2 is SNEGSKA (reference sequence). The trim removed 6 bases at V and 2 bases at J, leaving 8 bases unmatched. The CDR3: CSAPPLAGGPYNEQFF. For the CDR3, the DNA is TGCAGTGCCCCTCCCCTAGCGGGAGGGCCCTACAATGAGCAGTTCTTC.

This clonotype was found many times. The V and J genes are TRBV4-3 and TRBJ1-2; no firm D call. Deletions cut 0 bases from V and 7 bases from J, with 9 bases between. The germline V gene has CDR1 LGHNA and CDR2 YSLEER. There are 13 residues in the CDR3. The CDR3 here is CASSQDGTAGYTF. The DNA of the CDR3 is TGCGCCAGCAGCCAAGACGGCACGGCTGGCTACACCTTC.